This section outlines one T cell receptor beta chain sequence together with its context. Its cognate antigen is unknown. Every subset's genomic DNA went evenly onto several immunoSEQ plates. Profiled with immunoSEQ multiplex PCR; TCRdb holds only in-frame clones, not every one. The sample lists 1.5 million to 1.9 million clones; 98% were seen once. The data belong to a study of shared clonotypes between healthy human individuals. The CDR3 covers 14 residues. With 5 bases removed from V and 7 bases from J, the gap between germline ends came to 14 bases. Looked up from germline, CDR1 is SEHNR and CDR2 is FQNEAQ (reference sequence). Findings of the study overall: The generation probabilities recorded for non-shared clonotypes fell below those of clonotypes shared by all four donors.

This chain connects TRBV7-9 to TRBJ1-4; unclear D gene. The source material was naive CD4+ T cells sorted from blood. Subset denoted: CD45RA+ positively selected. The receptor comes from a man aged 30-40 years in good health. CDR3 DNA sequence: TGTGCCAGCAGCCGGGTGGGTTCTCGTGAAAAACTGTTTTTT. As protein: CASSRVGSREKLFF. Drawing the rest from reference TRBV7-9 and TRBJ1-4, the complete variable domain is DTGVSQNPRHKITKRGQNVTFRCDPISEHNRLYWYRQTLGQGPEFLTYFQNEAQLEKSRLLSDRFSAERPKGSFSTLEIQRTEQGDSAMYLCASSRVGSREKLFFGSGTQLSVL.